The 12 T cell receptor beta chains given below trace back to one sample, sequenced in a study of T cell responses to AZD1222 COVID-19 vaccine. Some clones are missing from TCRdb's copy, which holds only in-frame ones; the method was immunoSEQ multiplex PCR. The sample contains about 130,000 clones, around 83% of which appear only once. The sample consisted of peripheral blood, taken 28 days after the second AZD1222 dose. Receptors originate from an adult who received the AZD1222 COVID-19 vaccine.

The J gene is TRBJ1-2, the V gene TRBV6-2 or TRBV6-3, with D uncertain. There are 14 residues in the CDR3. Per germline, CDR1 MNHEY and CDR2 SVGEGT. Between the trimmed V and J ends, which lost 2 bases and 0 bases, there was a span of 7 bases. The DNA of the CDR3 is TGTGCCAGCAGTTACGGACTGTCTAACTATGGCTACACCTTC. This encodes CASSYGLSNYGYTF.

This clone was picked up a small number of times. The same CDR3 is also encoded by other DNA sequences in this sample. V is TRBV11-2 and J is TRBJ2-7, with TRBD2 matching 7 bases. With V trimmed by 5 bases and J by 0 bases, 7 bases remained unmatched. Germline CDR1 reads SGHAT; CDR2 reads FQNNGV. The CDR3 runs to 15 residues. The DNA of the CDR3 is TGTGCCAGCAGCCCACTAGCGTTGAGCTCCTACGAGCAGTACTTC. Translating gives CASSPLALSSYEQYF.

The chain has TRBV7-2 and TRBJ2-2; weak D call: TRBD1 (6 bases). Trimming removed 3 bases from V and 0 bases from J, with 14 bases in between. The CDR3 length is 17 residues. Germline CDR1 and CDR2: SGHTA and FQGNSA. CDR3 sequence: CASSLVGGQTNTGELFF. CDR3 DNA sequence: TGTGCCAGCAGCTTGGTTGGGGGACAAACGAACACCGGGGAGCTGTTTTTT.

The rearrangement uses TRBV10-3 and TRBJ1-2, with D possibly being TRBD1 (5 bases). The CDR3 runs to 16 residues. Trimming took 5 bases from V and 0 from J, leaving 16 bases between them. Germline V gene sequence: CDR1 ENHRY, CDR2 SYGVKD. This chain's CDR3 is CAISSPSGDPNYGYTF. Written as DNA, the CDR3 is TGTGCCATCAGTTCCCCGTCCGGGGACCCTAACTATGGCTACACCTTC.

This chain uses TRBV5-1 with TRBJ1-2; tentatively, D is TRBD1 (6 bases). The V end lost 4 bases, the J end lost 7 bases, and 23 bases lay between the germline ends. CDR3 size: 16 residues. Germline lookup yields CDR1 SGHRS and CDR2 YFSETQ. CDR3 loop: CASSPRITGGLAGYTF. The CDR3 DNA sequence: TGCGCCAGCAGCCCCCGAATTACGGGGGGGCTGGCTGGCTACACCTTC.

The chain links TRBV14 to TRBJ1-3; the D is unclear. Trimming took 0 bases from V and 4 from J, leaving 16 bases between them. Looked up from germline, CDR1 is SGHDN and CDR2 is FVKESK. The CDR3 extends over 17 amino acids. As DNA, the CDR3 is TGTGCCAGCAGCCAAGACTTTTGGAAGACGGACGGAAACACCATATATTTT. It is translated as CASSQDFWKTDGNTIYF.

The chain links TRBV9 to TRBJ1-2, with 9 bases that match TRBD1. CDR3 length: 16 amino acids. Per the germline V gene, CDR1 is SGDLS and CDR2 is YYNGEE. With V trimmed by 0 bases and J by 7 bases, 10 bases remained unmatched. The CDR3 loop reads CASSVGGTGPPSGYTF. In DNA form, the CDR3 reads TGTGCCAGCAGCGTAGGGGGGACAGGGCCCCCGAGTGGCTACACCTTC.

The chain joins TRBV28 to TRBJ2-7; D gene unclear. The CDR3 is 11 residues long. Per germline, CDR1 MDHEN and CDR2 SYDVKM. V shed 7 bases and J shed 5 bases, with 9 bases lying between them. The CDR3 sequence is CASIGLNEQYF. The CDR3 DNA follows: TGTGCCAGCATCGGTCTAAACGAGCAGTACTTC. Complete variable domain (other parts from reference TRBV28 and TRBJ2-7): DVKVTQSSRYLVKRTGEKVFLECVQDMDHENMFWYRQDPGLGLRLIYFSYDVKMKEKGDIPEGYSVSREKKERFSLILESASTNQTSMYLCASIGLNEQYFGPGTRLTVT.

This chain links TRBV9 with TRBJ2-6; a possible D gene is TRBD2 (6 bases). The CDR3 extends over 16 amino acids. Trimming shortened V by 0 bases and J by 2 bases, and 9 bases separated the two germline ends. CDR1 SGDLS and CDR2 YYNGEE come from the germline V gene. Here the CDR3 DNA reads TGTGCCAGCAGCGTAGGGAGGGTCACTGGGGCCAACGTCCTGACTTTC. It codes for CASSVGRVTGANVLTF.

CDR3 nucleotide sequence: TGTGCCAGTCCTAACGGGGACACCCACAATGAGCAGTTCTTC. This translates into CASPNGDTHNEQFF. This rearrangement joins TRBV6-5 to TRBJ2-1; a possible D gene is TRBD1 (6 bases). CDR1 and CDR2 (germline): MNHEY, SVGAGI. The CDR3 sequence is 14 residues long. Trimming removed 9 bases at V and 5 bases at J, with 17 bases between.

J is TRBJ1-4 and V is TRBV6-5, with a possible D match to TRBD1 (6 bases). The V gene's germline CDR1 is MNHEY and CDR2 SVGAGI. This CDR3 is built from 14 residues. Deletions cut 6 bases from V and 8 bases from J, with 16 bases between. CDR3 sequence reads: CASSTKGGTEKLFF. In DNA form, the CDR3 reads TGTGCCAGCAGCACCAAGGGGGGGACCGAAAAACTGTTTTTT.

V gene TRBV7-9 combines with J gene TRBJ1-1; D gene unclear. V gave up 5 bases and J gave up 4 bases, with 17 bases separating them. Germline lookup yields CDR1 SEHNR and CDR2 FQNEAQ (reference sequence). This CDR3 contains 15 residues. The DNA of the CDR3 is TGTGCCAGCAGCAAGACGTATGGCTTGAGCACTGAAGCTTTCTTT. Translated, it gives CASSKTYGLSTEAFF.